The 19 T cell receptor beta chains listed next were all sequenced from one sample in a study of T cell repertoires in cytomegalovirus infection. TCRdb independently ran MiXCR on the reads; one entry per CDR3 protein. Of around 740,000 distinct CDR3 sequences in the sample, 35% to 45% were seen once. What was sequenced was PBMCs. These receptors originate from a human donor in good health (CMV status not recorded). Some clones in this sample may be carry-over from other donors' samples.

This chain connects TRBV19 to TRBJ2-2, with 8 bases that match TRBD1. The germline V gene has CDR1 LNHDA and CDR2 SQIVND (reference sequence). V lost 4 bases and J lost 4; bases outside the gene matches: 8. The CDR3 length is 16 residues. CDR3 loop: CASSTSRGRGTGELFF. The CDR3 DNA reads TGTGCCAGTAGTACATCCAGGGGGCGAGGCACCGGGGAGCTGTTTTTT.

About this clonotype itself: Since the CDR3 does not end with the conserved phenylalanine or tryptophan, this likely comes from a read error. It is unclear where the CDR3 begins or ends on the DNA, so no DNA is shown, and the CDR3 is as TCRdb lists it. The chain carries TRBV7-8 and TRBJ2-1; TRBD1, the table's D call, was not compared with the DNA. The CDR3 adds up to 14 amino acids, both ends counted. The germline CDR1 and CDR2 sequences are SGHVS and FQNEAQ. The CDR3 here is CASALGTSYNEQFC.

The table lists this clonotype with a few counts. This rearrangement joins TRBV6-1 to TRBJ1-1, with a weak D call TRBD1 (6 bases). This CDR3 is built from 14 residues. CDR1 and CDR2 (germline): MNHNS, SASEGT. Trimming took 6 bases from V and 5 from J, leaving 16 bases between them. The CDR3 DNA reads TGTGCCAGCAGAGTTCACAGGGCGCGGACTGAAGCTTTCTTT. Residues: CASRVHRARTEAFF.

As to this clonotype: The junction shows a germline mismatch at one end, possibly a read error. The chain combines TRBV28 with TRBJ2-7; no clear D. CDR3 length equals 13 residues. CDR1 and CDR2 (germline): MDHEN, SYDVKM. The chain's CDR3 is CASSFTDSYEHYF. The CDR3 DNA sequence: TGTGCCAGCAGTTTCACTGACTCCTACGAGCATTACTTC.

Remarks on this clonotype: A junction end diverges from the germline sequence, so it may reflect a read error. V is TRBV19 and J is TRBJ2-1; D is possibly TRBD1 (5 bases). CDR3 length: 17 residues. Per germline, CDR1 LNHDA and CDR2 SQIVND (reference sequence). CDR3 residues: CAISPALTASSYNEQFF. The CDR3 DNA sequence: TGTGCCATTAGTCCCGCCCTGACAGCTTCCTCCTACAATGAGCAGTTCTTC. The full variable domain, with the rest looked up from reference TRBV19 and TRBJ2-1, is DGGITQSPKYLFRKEGQNVTLSCEQNLNHDAMYWYRQDPGQGLRLIYYSQIVNDFQKGDIAEGYSVSREKKESFPLTVTSAQKNPTAFYLCAISPALTASSYNEQFFGPGTRLTVL.

In this sample, this clonotype turned up many times. The chain combines TRBV7-2 with TRBJ2-5, with TRBD2 matching 14 bases. This CDR3 is built from 14 residues. CDR1 is SGHTA and CDR2 is FQGNSA in the germline V gene. The CDR3 nucleotides read TGTGCAGGGGGGACTAGCGGGAGTTTGGAGACCCAGTACTTC. Protein product: CAGGTSGSLETQYF.

This clonotype showed up just a few times. The chain employs TRBV11-1 and TRBJ1-2; D is ambiguous. The germline gives CDR1 SGHAT, CDR2 FQDESV (reference sequence). The germline V and J ends were trimmed by 5 bases and 3 bases, with 10 bases remaining between them. The CDR3 is 13 residues long. Here the CDR3 DNA reads TGTGCCAGCAGCGCTAATGGGTACTATGGCTACACCTTC. It yields the protein CASSANGYYGYTF. Full variable domain (rest looked up from reference TRBV11-1 and TRBJ1-2): EAEVAQSPRYKITEKSQAVAFWCDPISGHATLYWYRQILGQGPELLVQFQDESVVDDSQLPKDRFSAERLKGVDSTLKIQPAELGDSAMYLCASSANGYYGYTFGSGTRLTVV.

This clonotype was detected a few times. The chain recombines TRBV7-6 with TRBJ2-3, with 7 bases matching TRBD2. Unmatched junction bases numbered 10, after V lost 0 bases and J lost 4 bases. CDR1 and CDR2 (germline): SGHVS, FNYEAQ. This CDR3 region has 17 residues. The CDR3 here is CASSLASEREVSDTQYF. The CDR3 region has the DNA TGTGCCAGCAGCTTAGCGTCTGAGCGGGAAGTCTCAGATACGCAGTATTTT.

This clonotype was found once. V usage is TRBV18 and J usage is TRBJ2-7; D gene uncertain. The CDR3 has 12 residues. Looked up from germline, CDR1 is KGHSH and CDR2 is LQKENI. V gave up 3 bases and J gave up 5 bases, with 8 bases separating them. The CDR3 spells CASSPDGDEQYF. The CDR3 nucleotides read TGTGCCAGCTCACCGGACGGTGACGAGCAGTACTTC.

This chain uses TRBV7-3 with TRBJ2-1, with D uncertain. The germline gives CDR1 SGHTA, CDR2 FQGTGA. V lost 1 base and J 5 bases, leaving 12 bases between the germline ends. The CDR3 is made up of 15 amino acids. CDR3 amino acids: CASSLMPQAHNEQFF. The DNA of the CDR3 is TGTGCCAGCAGCTTAATGCCCCAGGCCCACAATGAGCAGTTCTTC. The full variable domain, with the rest looked up from reference TRBV7-3 and TRBJ2-1, is GAGVSQTPSNKVTEKGKYVELRCDPISGHTALYWYRQSLGQGPEFLIYFQGTGAADDSGLPNDRFFAVRPEGSVSTLKIQRTERGDSAVYLCASSLMPQAHNEQFFGPGTRLTVL.

The sample holds many counts of this clonotype. This rearrangement joins TRBV7-6 to TRBJ1-3; TRBD1 matches at 7 bases. CDR3 size: 16 residues. V lost 5 bases, J lost 0 bases, and 7 bases stayed unmatched. Germline values: CDR1 SGHVS, CDR2 FNYEAQ. DNA for the CDR3: TGTGCCAGCAGCCCCACGACAGGGAACTCTGGAAACACCATATATTTT. It encodes CASSPTTGNSGNTIYF.

The chain uses TRBV10-3 and TRBJ2-7; the D gene is possibly TRBD1 (6 bases). CDR3 size: 15 residues. The germline gives CDR1 ENHRY, CDR2 SYGVKD. Trimming took 3 bases from V and 3 from J, leaving 15 bases between them. CDR3 in amino acids: CAISDPLGADYEQYF. CDR3 bases: TGTGCCATCAGTGACCCATTGGGGGCTGACTACGAGCAGTACTTC.

The J gene is TRBJ2-5, the V gene TRBV28, with D perhaps TRBD2 (7 bases). The CDR3 covers 15 residues. Trimming left V 2 bases short and J 5 bases short, with 15 bases between. Germline CDR1 and CDR2: MDHEN and SYDVKM. The CDR3 loop reads CASSLTWGGWETQYF. The CDR3 nucleotides are TGTGCCAGCAGTTTAACCTGGGGGGGCTGGGAGACCCAGTACTTC.

The rearrangement links TRBV7-9 to TRBJ2-7; D unresolved. Germline loops: CDR1 SEHNR, CDR2 FQNEAQ (reference sequence). The germline V and J ends were trimmed by 1 base and 1 base, with 14 bases remaining between them. The CDR3 has 16 residues. The CDR3 DNA reads as TGTGCCAGCAGCTTAGGGGTGTACGACGGGTCCTACGAGCAGTACTTC. Its protein is CASSLGVYDGSYEQYF.

This clonotype was observed many times. The chain joins TRBV7-8 to TRBJ1-1, with a possible D match to TRBD1 (6 bases). The germline CDR1 and CDR2 sequences are SGHVS and FQNEAQ. Between the trimmed V and J ends, which lost 4 bases and 2 bases, there was a span of 14 bases. The CDR3 is made up of 15 amino acids. The CDR3: CASSWGATTNTEAFF. The CDR3 DNA sequence: TGTGCCAGCAGCTGGGGGGCGACAACAAACACTGAAGCTTTCTTT.

This chain uses TRBV7-8 with TRBJ1-2; D is perhaps TRBD1 (6 bases). The V and J ends lost 1 base and 3 bases respectively, with 15 bases between them. Looked up from germline, CDR1 is SGHVS and CDR2 is FQNEAQ. The CDR3 consists of 16 residues. The DNA of the CDR3 is TGTGCCAGCAGCTTAGGACCACAGGGATCAGACTATGGCTACACCTTC. Its translation is CASSLGPQGSDYGYTF.

The CDR3 reads CASSYSLGGTGQNTIYF. The CDR3, as DNA: TGTGCCAGCAGTTACTCGTTGGGGGGGACCGGACAGAACACCATATATTTT. The rearrangement links TRBV6-5 to TRBJ1-3, with a possible D match to TRBD1 (6 bases). CDR1 is MNHEY and CDR2 is SVGAGI in the germline V gene. The length of the CDR3 is 17 residues. With 0 bases removed from V and 7 bases from J, the gap between germline ends came to 19 bases.

The V and J genes are TRBV19 and TRBJ1-2; 8 bases match TRBD1. This CDR3 comprises 16 residues. After removal of 5 bases from V and 0 bases from J, the junction contained 8 bases not matched to a gene. CDR1 and CDR2 from the germline V gene are LNHDA and SQIVND (reference sequence). The CDR3 spells CASSPSLDRANYGYTF. The CDR3 DNA reads TGTGCCAGTAGTCCGTCGCTGGACAGGGCTAACTATGGCTACACCTTC. The entire variable domain, with the rest obtained from reference TRBV19 and TRBJ1-2, is as follows: DGGITQSPKYLFRKEGQNVTLSCEQNLNHDAMYWYRQDPGQGLRLIYYSQIVNDFQKGDIAEGYSVSREKKESFPLTVTSAQKNPTAFYLCASSPSLDRANYGYTFGSGTRLTVV.

The V and J genes are TRBV27 and TRBJ2-4; D is uncertain. V lost 2 bases and J lost 7, with 9 bases in between. Per the germline V gene, CDR1 is MNHEY and CDR2 is SMNVEV (reference sequence). The CDR3 extends over 13 amino acids. In DNA, the CDR3 is TGTGCCAGCAGTTTAGGTTATGGGAACATTCAGTACTTC. This translates into CASSLGYGNIQYF.